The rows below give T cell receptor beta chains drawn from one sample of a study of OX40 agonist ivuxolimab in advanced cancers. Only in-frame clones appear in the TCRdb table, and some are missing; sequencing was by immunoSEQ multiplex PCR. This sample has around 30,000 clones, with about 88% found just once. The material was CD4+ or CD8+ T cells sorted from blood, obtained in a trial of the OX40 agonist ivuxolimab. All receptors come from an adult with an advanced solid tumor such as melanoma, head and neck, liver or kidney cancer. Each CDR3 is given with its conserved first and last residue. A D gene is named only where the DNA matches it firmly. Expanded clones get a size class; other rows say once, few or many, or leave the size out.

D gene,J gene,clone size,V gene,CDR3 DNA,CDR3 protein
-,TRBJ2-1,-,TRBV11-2,TGTGCCAGCAGCTTAGATCTCTGGAGTGAGCAGTTCTTC,CASSLDLWSEQFF
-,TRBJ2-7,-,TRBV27,TGTGCCAGCAGCCCTGACTGGTTCGGGGAGCAGTACTTC,CASSPDWFGEQYF
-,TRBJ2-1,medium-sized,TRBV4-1,TGCGCCAGCAGCCCCACCATAGTGTCGGGAATGGAGTTCTTC,CASSPTIVSGMEFF
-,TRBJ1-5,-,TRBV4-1,TGCGCCAGCAGCCAAGTTTTTAGCAATCAGCCCCAGCATTTT,CASSQVFSNQPQHF
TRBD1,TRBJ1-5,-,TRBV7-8,TGTGCCAGCAGTACGGGACAGAAAAATCAGCCCCAGCATTTT,CASSTGQKNQPQHF
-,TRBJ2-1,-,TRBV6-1,TGTGCCAGCAGTGAAATGGGCAGAAAGCACAATGAGCAGTTCTTC,CASSEMGRKHNEQFF
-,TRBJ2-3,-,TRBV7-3,TGTGCCAGCAGCACGGACCACGCAGATACGCAGTATTTT,CASSTDHADTQYF
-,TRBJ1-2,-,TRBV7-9,TGTGCCAGCAGCTCCCCGGAGGGAGTCCTCTATGGCTACACCTTC,CASSSPEGVLYGYTF
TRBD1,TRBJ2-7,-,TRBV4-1,TGCGCCAGCAGCCAAGAGGAGACAGGGGTCGTCTACGAGCAGTACTTC,CASSQEETGVVYEQYF
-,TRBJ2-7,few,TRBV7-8,TGTGCCAGCAGCACCCGGACTAATAGCTACGAGCAGTACTTC,CASSTRTNSYEQYF
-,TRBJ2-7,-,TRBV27,TGTGCCAGCAGTTTGACCGGGAGTCTCTATTACGAGCAGTACTTC,CASSLTGSLYYEQYF
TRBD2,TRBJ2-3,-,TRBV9,TGTGCCAGCAGCGTAGAGGCGGGGGGTTCCACAGATACGCAGTATTTT,CASSVEAGGSTDTQYF
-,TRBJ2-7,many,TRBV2,TGTGCCAGCAGTGAATTGACAGCCAGTACCTACGAGCAGTACTTC,CASSELTASTYEQYF
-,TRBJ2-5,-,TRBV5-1,TGCGCCAGCAGCCTGGCCAGGGGTCGGGGCCTTTGGGAGACCCAGTACTTC,CASSLARGRGLWETQYF
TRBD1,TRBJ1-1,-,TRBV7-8,TGTGTCCTTCTGGGACAGGGGAACACTGAAGCTTTCTTT,CVLLGQGNTEAFF
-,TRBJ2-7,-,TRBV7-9,TGTGCCAGCAGCTTCATTTCCCACGGGGAGCGGCCGTTCCCCTACGAGCAGTACTTC,CASSFISHGERPFPYEQYF
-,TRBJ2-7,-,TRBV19,TGTGCCAGTAGTATAGAGGCGGGAAATTACGAGCAGTACTTC,CASSIEAGNYEQYF
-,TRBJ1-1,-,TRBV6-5,TGTGCCAGCAGTTACTCGAGCCAGACTGAAGCTTTCTTT,CASSYSSQTEAFF
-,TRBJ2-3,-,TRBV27,TGTGCCAGCAGTTTATCGATGCGGGGGCTCACAGATACGCAGTATTTT,CASSLSMRGLTDTQYF
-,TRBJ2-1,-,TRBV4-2,TGTGCCAGCAGCCAAGTTCCCCATACAGGTATCCCATACAATGAGCAGTTCTTC,CASSQVPHTGIPYNEQFF
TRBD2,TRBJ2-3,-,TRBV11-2,TGTGCCAGCAGCTTCCTCGTCCAGCGGGGGCTCACAGATACGCAGTATTTT,CASSFLVQRGLTDTQYF
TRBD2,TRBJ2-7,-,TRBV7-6,TGTGCCAGCAGCGCGCAGCGGGAGTTCTACGAGCAGTACTTC,CASSAQREFYEQYF